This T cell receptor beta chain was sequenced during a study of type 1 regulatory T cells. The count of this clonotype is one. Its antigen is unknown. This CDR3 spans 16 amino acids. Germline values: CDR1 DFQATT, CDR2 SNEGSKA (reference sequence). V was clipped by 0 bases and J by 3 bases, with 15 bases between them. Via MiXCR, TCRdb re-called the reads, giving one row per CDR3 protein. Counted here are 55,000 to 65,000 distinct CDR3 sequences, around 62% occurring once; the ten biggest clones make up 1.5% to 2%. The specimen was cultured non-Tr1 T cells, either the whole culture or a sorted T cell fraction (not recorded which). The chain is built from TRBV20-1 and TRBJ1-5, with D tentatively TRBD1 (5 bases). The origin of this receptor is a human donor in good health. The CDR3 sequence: CSARDVSGGANQPQHF. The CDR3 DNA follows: TGCAGTGCTAGAGATGTGAGCGGGGGAGCCAATCAGCCCCAGCATTTT.